Following are 21 T cell receptor beta chains from one sample sequenced in a study of CD8 T cells in Susac syndrome. Random hexamers were used to reverse transcribe the RNA input (0.5 to 1 ug). One entry per CDR3 protein results from TCRdb running MiXCR on the immunoSEQ multiplex PCR reads. Among roughly 89,000 distinct CDR3 sequences listed, roughly 95% were seen once. Material for sequencing was CD8+ T cells from PBMCs. The receptors here all came from a human donor with Susac syndrome.

Here the CDR3 reads CASSLFQAAGYEQYF. In nucleotides, the CDR3 is TGTGCCAGCAGTTTATTTCAGGCGGCGGGGTACGAGCAGTACTTC. The genes are TRBV28 and TRBJ2-7; possible D gene TRBD2, 6 bases. The germline V gene encodes CDR1 MDHEN and CDR2 SYDVKM. Trimming shortened V by 1 base and J by 4 bases, and 14 bases separated the two germline ends. The CDR3 runs 15 residues.

V is TRBV25-1 and J is TRBJ1-2; D uncertain. CDR1 and CDR2 from the germline V gene are MGHDK and SYGVNS. The V and J ends lost 6 bases and 7 bases respectively, with 9 bases between them. The CDR3 loop spans 11 amino acids. CDR3 DNA: TGTGCCAGCAGATGGGGTTCTGGCTACACCTTC. Protein sequence: CASRWGSGYTF.

V usage is TRBV20-1 and J usage is TRBJ2-1, with 7 bases identical to TRBD2. Germline V gives CDR1 DFQATT, CDR2 SNEGSKA (reference sequence). V gave up 6 bases and J gave up 0 bases; unmatched junction bases: 11. CDR3 length equals 16 residues. The CDR3 DNA sequence: TGCAGTGCCATAGGGGTCGGGGGGAGCTCCTACAATGAGCAGTTCTTC. It codes for CSAIGVGGSSYNEQFF.

The CDR3 DNA is TGTGCCTGGAGTGTATCGGCCGGGGAGCTGTTTTTT. Its translation is CAWSVSAGELFF. The rearrangement joins TRBV30 to TRBJ2-2; D is unresolved. This CDR3 contains 12 residues. V gave up 0 bases and J gave up 6 bases, with 5 bases separating them. Germline assignment: CDR1 GTSNPN and CDR2 SVGIG (reference sequence). Full variable domain (remainder filled in from reference TRBV30 and TRBJ2-2): SQTIHQWPATLVQPVGSPLSLECTVEGTSNPNLYWYRQAAGRGLQLLFYSVGIGQISSEVPQNLSASRPQDRQFILSSKKLLLSDSGFYLCAWSVSAGELFFGEGSRLTVL.

This chain connects TRBV3-1 to TRBJ2-2; 9 positions agree with TRBD1. Germline lookup yields CDR1 LGHDT and CDR2 YNNKEL (reference sequence). V lost 4 bases, J lost 4 bases, and 10 bases stayed unmatched. CDR3 size: 17 residues. DNA of the CDR3: TGTGCCAGCAGCCTTGGGGACAGGGAAGCTCTCACCGGGGAGCTGTTTTTT. Amino acid sequence: CASSLGDREALTGELFF.

The chain recombines TRBV13 with TRBJ2-3; D assignment may be TRBD1 or TRBD2 (5 bases each). V lost 2 bases, J lost 4 bases, and 10 bases lay in between. Germline values: CDR1 PRHDT, CDR2 FYEKMQ (reference sequence). The CDR3 totals 14 residues. Here the CDR3 reads CASSLRGAADTQYF. The CDR3 nucleotides are TGTGCCAGCAGCTTAAGAGGGGCGGCAGATACGCAGTATTTT.

The CDR3 sequence is CASSQDRGSNQPQHF. CDR3 sequence (DNA): TGTGCCAGCAGCCAAGACAGGGGTAGCAATCAGCCCCAGCATTTT. The rearrangement links TRBV27 to TRBJ1-5; 8 positions match TRBD1. Germline V gives CDR1 MNHEY, CDR2 SMNVEV (reference sequence). The CDR3 covers 15 residues. V lost 6 bases, J lost 0 bases, and 4 bases stayed unmatched.

CDR3 coding DNA: TGTGCCAGCGGCTGGCAGGGCCAGTACCAAGAGACCCAGTACTTC. Translating it yields CASGWQGQYQETQYF. This chain uses TRBV13 with TRBJ2-5, with D possibly being TRBD1 (5 bases). Per the germline V gene, CDR1 is PRHDT and CDR2 is FYEKMQ (reference sequence). The CDR3 totals 15 residues. The V end was cut by 8 bases, the J end by 0 bases, with 16 bases between.

V usage is TRBV20-1 and J usage is TRBJ2-1; TRBD2 agrees at 12 bases. CDR1 is DFQATT, CDR2 SNEGSKA, per germline (reference sequence). CDR3 length equals 15 residues. CDR3 coding DNA: TGCAGCCCCTGGGGGCTAGCGGGAGGGAGTAATGAGCAGTTCTTC. Translation: CSPWGLAGGSNEQFF.

The rearrangement links TRBV29-1 to TRBJ2-7; D assignment may be TRBD1 or TRBD2 (5 bases each). CDR1 is SQVTM and CDR2 is ANQGSEA in the germline V gene. V dropped 0 bases and J dropped 3 bases, with 9 bases sitting between them. CDR3 length: 13 amino acids. This chain's CDR3 is CSVEDRDGYEQYF. CDR3 nucleotide sequence: TGCAGCGTTGAAGACCGGGACGGCTACGAGCAGTACTTC.

V and J are TRBV9 and TRBJ2-7; possibly TRBD1 or TRBD2 for D (5 bases each). CDR3 length: 15 amino acids. Germline V lookup: CDR1 SGDLS, CDR2 YYNGEE. Trimming cost V 0 bases and J 2 bases, with 12 bases left between them. The CDR3 nucleotides are TGTGCCAGCAGCGTAGGGGGGACGGTTCCCTACGAGCAGTACGTC. Encoded protein: CASSVGGTVPYEQYV.

This chain links TRBV28 with TRBJ1-1, with 8 bases identical to TRBD1. The CDR3 extends over 15 amino acids. V was pared by 2 bases and J by 4 bases, with 6 bases of the junction left unmatched. From germline, CDR1 is MDHEN and CDR2 SYDVKM. For the CDR3, the DNA is TGTGCCAGCAGTTTACTGGACAGGGTCGGCACTGAAGCTTTCTTT. Translation gives CASSLLDRVGTEAFF.

J is TRBJ2-1 and V is TRBV7-3; 9 nucleotides match TRBD2. Germline V CDR1 and CDR2: SGHTA, FQGTGA. This CDR3 comprises 15 residues. V was pared by 3 bases and J by 4 bases, with 4 bases of the junction left unmatched. CDR3: CASSFAGGDYNEQFF. The CDR3 DNA is TGTGCCAGCAGCTTTGCGGGGGGGGATTACAATGAGCAGTTCTTC.

This chain joins TRBV15 and TRBJ2-1; maybe TRBD2 (6 bases). CDR3 length equals 14 residues. Trimming stripped 2 bases from V and 8 bases from J, with 13 bases between. Germline assignment: CDR1 LNHNV and CDR2 YYDKDF (reference sequence). The CDR3, as DNA: TGTGCCACCAGCAGAATCGGGAGTCTCGATGAGCAGTTCTTC. Its translation is CATSRIGSLDEQFF.

The V call is TRBV7-8, the J call TRBJ2-5, with 13 nucleotides matching TRBD2. This CDR3 is 16 amino acids long. The ends lost 3 bases at V and 1 base at J; junction bases unmatched: 2. Germline CDR1 SGHVS, CDR2 FQNEAQ. This chain's CDR3 is CASSFGTSGTQETQYF. CDR3 bases: TGTGCCAGCAGCTTTGGGACTAGCGGGACCCAAGAGACCCAGTACTTC.

This chain links TRBV5-1 with TRBJ2-1; the D is unclear. Germline loops: CDR1 SGHRS, CDR2 YFSETQ. The CDR3 loop spans 17 amino acids. Trimming took 4 bases from V and 5 from J, leaving 22 bases between them. The CDR3 bases are TGCGCCAGCAGCCCCCGGCCCCCCACGGCTTACGACAATGAGCAGTTCTTC. Its protein product is CASSPRPPTAYDNEQFF.

This chain connects TRBV6-2 or TRBV6-3 to TRBJ1-2, with unresolved D. V lost 0 bases and J lost 6, with 8 bases in between. CDR1 is MNHEY, CDR2 SVGEGT, per germline. This CDR3 contains 13 residues. CDR3 sequence reads: CASSYSNQNGYTF. CDR3 nucleotide sequence: TGTGCCAGCAGTTACTCGAACCAAAATGGCTACACCTTC.

The J gene is TRBJ2-7, the V gene TRBV7-2, with 8 bases lining up with TRBD2. The trim removed 5 bases at V and 3 bases at J, leaving 9 bases unmatched. The CDR3 has 15 residues. CDR1 SGHTA and CDR2 FQGNSA come from the germline V gene. The CDR3 loop reads CASSPGLARNYEQYF. CDR3 in DNA: TGTGCCAGCAGCCCCGGACTAGCAAGGAACTACGAGCAGTACTTC.

The chain couples TRBV2 to TRBJ2-5; D is possibly TRBD2 (5 bases). Trimming removed 8 bases from V and 2 bases from J, with 18 bases in between. The CDR3 runs to 15 residues. CDR1 and CDR2 from the germline V gene are SNHLY and FYNNEI. The DNA for the CDR3 is TGTGCCAGCGAGGGTGTCGAGGAGGTACAAGAGACCCAGTACTTC. Amino acids: CASEGVEEVQETQYF.

This chain links TRBV6-1 with TRBJ1-3, with D uncertain. The CDR3 sequence is 14 residues long. Germline loops: CDR1 MNHNS, CDR2 SASEGT. The V and J ends lost 5 bases and 3 bases respectively, with 11 bases between them. CDR3 DNA sequence: TGTGCCAGCAGTCCCAAGGTTTTTGGAAACACCATATATTTT. The encoded protein is CASSPKVFGNTIYF.

The chain employs TRBV15 and TRBJ2-7, with 7 bases matching TRBD1. The CDR3 extends over 12 amino acids. V shed 4 bases and J 6 bases; nucleotides not matched to a gene: 3. Per the germline V gene, CDR1 is LNHNV and CDR2 is YYDKDF (reference sequence). The CDR3 DNA sequence: TGTGCCACCAGCACAACAGGGGTCGAGCAGTACTTC. This sequence encodes CATSTTGVEQYF.